This T cell receptor (beta chain) is from a study of cytomegalovirus exposure and HLA in healthy donors. As for the study in general: A later analysis reported the same platform for the 120 validation repertoires and the 650 to 750 first-cohort repertoires. Study-level points and caveats: The study put some 160 TCR beta chains on its list as cytomegalovirus-associated. The classifier reportedly diagnosed cytomegalovirus status with high sensitivity and specificity.

Clones were read by immunoSEQ multiplex PCR, and TCRdb kept only the in-frame ones, dropping some. The sample has 120,000 or so clones, 80% to 90% seen once. Concerning this clone: Its antigen is unknown.

The V segment lost 6 bases and the J segment 2 bases; nucleotides outside the gene matches: 6. The CDR3 consists of 14 residues. Germline V lookup: CDR1 SGHTA, CDR2 FQGNSA. The rearrangement uses TRBV7-2 and TRBJ2-7, with 8 bases aligning to TRBD1. Sample: PBMCs. This clonotype was sampled from a young woman in good health and CMV-seronegative. CDR3 protein: CASRRDRRTYEQYF. The CDR3 coding sequence is TGTGCCAGCAGGCGGGACAGGCGAACCTACGAGCAGTACTTC.